These 29 T cell receptor beta chains originate from one sample sequenced in a study of T cell responses to AZD1222 COVID-19 vaccine. TCRdb keeps only in-frame clones here, not all; method: immunoSEQ multiplex PCR. The top ten hold 2.5% to 3.5% of the sample, which has fewer than 120,000 clones, less than 95% seen once. This specimen consisted of peripheral blood, obtained 28 days after the second AZD1222 dose. Receptor source: an adult who received the AZD1222 COVID-19 vaccine.

This clone was seen a single time. This chain joins TRBV27 and TRBJ2-1, with TRBD1 identical over 7 bases. This CDR3 spans 15 amino acids. With V trimmed by 4 bases and J by 3 bases, 6 bases remained unmatched. The V gene's germline CDR1 is MNHEY and CDR2 SMNVEV (reference sequence). The CDR3 reads CASSSDRQNYNEQFF. DNA of the CDR3: TGTGCCAGCAGTTCGGACAGGCAAAACTACAATGAGCAGTTCTTC.

The rearrangement uses TRBV7-2 and TRBJ2-1; no clear D. The CDR3 contains 13 residues. The V end lost 4 bases, the J end lost 4 bases, and 8 bases lay between the germline ends. Germline CDR1 is SGHTA and CDR2 is FQGNSA. Here the CDR3 DNA reads TGTGCCAGCAGCTGGCAATCGTACAATGAGCAGTTCTTC. It is translated as CASSWQSYNEQFF.

This chain joins TRBV7-8 and TRBJ1-1; TRBD1 might be the D (5 bases). This CDR3 has 14 residues. The germline gives CDR1 SGHVS, CDR2 FQNEAQ. Trimming removed 4 bases from V and 1 base from J, with 10 bases in between. CDR3 in amino acids: CASSSRVRNTEAFF. CDR3 DNA sequence: TGTGCCAGCAGCTCCAGGGTTCGGAACACTGAAGCTTTCTTT.

The chain recombines TRBV3-1 (or the pseudogene TRBV3-2) with TRBJ1-2; D might be TRBD1 (6 bases). Germline CDR1 reads LGHDT; CDR2 reads YNNKEL (reference sequence). With 1 base removed from V and 4 bases from J, the gap between germline ends came to 19 bases. The length of the CDR3 is 17 residues. The CDR3 DNA sequence: TGTGCCAGCAGCCAAGGGGACACACGCCATGTTATCTATGGCTACACCTTC. Its protein is CASSQGDTRHVIYGYTF.

Here the CDR3 DNA reads TGCGCCAGCGGGCTTACAGGGGGGAACACTGAAGCTTTCTTT. This translates into CASGLTGGNTEAFF. The chain recombines TRBV5-1 with TRBJ1-1; TRBD1 matches at 8 bases. CDR3 length equals 14 residues. Trimming took 7 bases from V and 1 from J; bases not matched to a gene: 6. In germline, CDR1 is SGHRS, CDR2 YFSETQ.

This clone occurred once. This chain links TRBV18 with TRBJ1-1; possibly TRBD1 for D (6 bases). The germline CDR1 and CDR2 sequences are KGHSH and LQKENI. Trimming left V 3 bases short and J 6 bases short, with 8 bases between. The CDR3 loop spans 12 amino acids. The CDR3 DNA sequence: TGTGCCAGCTCACCTCGGACAGCTGAAGCTTTCTTT. Translating it yields CASSPRTAEAFF.

The rearrangement links TRBV18 to TRBJ1-5, with 7 bases fitting TRBD1. The J segment lost 3 bases and the V segment lost 6 bases, leaving 14 bases of the junction unmatched. Germline values: CDR1 KGHSH, CDR2 LQKENI. CDR3 size: 17 residues. CDR3 amino acids: CASSKSRDSSSNQPQHF. The CDR3 nucleotides read TGTGCCAGCTCCAAAAGTAGGGACAGTAGTTCCAATCAGCCCCAGCATTTT.

This clone was seen a single time. The genes are TRBV10-2 and TRBJ2-7; D gene uncertain. V lost 5 bases, J lost 3 bases, and 11 bases lay in between. This CDR3 is built from 13 residues. Germline V CDR1 and CDR2: WSHSY, SAAADI. CDR3 sequence reads: CASSLGPYYEQYF. CDR3 bases: TGCGCCAGCAGTCTCGGACCCTACTACGAGCAGTACTTC.

The chain uses TRBV24-1 and TRBJ1-5; 9 bases align to TRBD1. With V trimmed by 4 bases and J by 3 bases, 9 bases remained unmatched. The germline V gene has CDR1 KGHDR and CDR2 SFDVKD. This CDR3 region has 17 residues. For the CDR3, the DNA is TGTGCCACCAGTGAGTGGGACAGGGTTACTCACAATCAGCCCCAGCATTTT. Protein product: CATSEWDRVTHNQPQHF.

The chain recombines TRBV3-1 (or the pseudogene TRBV3-2) with TRBJ2-1; D unresolved. The CDR3 runs 14 residues. Trimming pared 4 bases from V and 8 bases from J, leaving 15 bases between. Germline CDR1 and CDR2: LGHDT and YNNKEL (reference sequence). CDR3 in DNA: TGTGCCAGCAGCCTTCGGGCAGCTCACGATGAGCAGTTCTTC. This gives the protein CASSLRAAHDEQFF.

This clone was counted a single time. This sequence joins TRBV4-1 and TRBJ2-5; D unclear. The CDR3 covers 15 residues. In germline, CDR1 is MGHRA, CDR2 YSYEKL. Deletions cut 0 bases from V and 0 bases from J, with 8 bases between. The CDR3 nucleotides read TGCGCCAGCAGCCAAGACGAAGGGTACCAAGAGACCCAGTACTTC. It is translated as CASSQDEGYQETQYF.

The rearrangement uses TRBV28 and TRBJ1-5; 8 bases line up with TRBD1. The CDR3 spans 15 residues. Germline loops: CDR1 MDHEN, CDR2 SYDVKM. V lost 3 bases and J lost 6; bases outside the gene matches: 7. CDR3: CASSFAAGGRQPQHF. The CDR3 nucleotides read TGTGCCAGCAGTTTTGCGGCAGGGGGCCGTCAGCCCCAGCATTTT.

V gene TRBV9 combines with J gene TRBJ2-1, with 12 nucleotides matching TRBD2. The germline V gene encodes CDR1 SGDLS and CDR2 YYNGEE. The length of the CDR3 is 17 residues. V lost 0 bases to trimming and J lost 7 bases; unmatched junction nucleotides: 8. The CDR3 DNA reads as TGTGCCAGCAGCGTAGATCGCCTAGCGGGGGGGCGTAATGAGCAGTTCTTC. As protein: CASSVDRLAGGRNEQFF.

As concerns this clone: Germline and junction disagree at one end, which may indicate a read error. The rearrangement links TRBV4-2 to TRBJ2-3; no definite D call. The CDR3 runs to 15 residues. Germline CDR1 is LGHNA and CDR2 is YNFKEQ. DNA for the CDR3: TGTGCCAGCAGTCAAGGTGTAGGGTACACAGATACGCAGTATTTT. Protein: CASSQGVGYTDTQYF.

V gene TRBV30 combines with J gene TRBJ2-7; D remains unclear. The CDR3 sequence is 12 residues long. Trimming removed 0 bases at V and 5 bases at J, with 8 bases between. Per the germline V gene, CDR1 is GTSNPN and CDR2 is SVGIG (reference sequence). CDR3 sequence reads: CAWSVQGHEQYF. The CDR3 region has the DNA TGTGCCTGGAGTGTTCAAGGACACGAGCAGTACTTC.

The chain recombines TRBV5-1 with TRBJ1-2, with D possibly being TRBD1 (5 bases). This CDR3 is 15 amino acids long. In germline, CDR1 is SGHRS, CDR2 YFSETQ. With 0 bases removed from V and 4 bases from J, the gap between germline ends came to 13 bases. This chain's CDR3 is CASSLEAGVLYGYTF. DNA of the CDR3: TGCGCCAGCAGCTTGGAAGCGGGGGTACTCTATGGCTACACCTTC.

The CDR3 loop reads CASSYQGLDLYNEQFF. The CDR3, as DNA: TGTGCCAGCAGTTACCAAGGACTAGATCTCTACAATGAGCAGTTCTTC. The chain employs TRBV6-2 or TRBV6-3 and TRBJ2-1; TRBD2 agrees at 7 bases. The CDR3 contains 16 residues. Germline V gene lookup returns CDR1 MNHEY and CDR2 SVGEGT. V lost 2 bases to trimming and J lost 3 bases; unmatched junction nucleotides: 7.

This CDR3 is CASSGEPSGGNEQFF. In DNA, the CDR3 is TGCGCCAGCAGCGGAGAGCCTAGCGGGGGGAATGAGCAGTTCTTC. The chain employs TRBV5-1 and TRBJ2-1; 11 nucleotides line up with TRBD2. The CDR3 loop spans 15 amino acids. The germline gives CDR1 SGHRS, CDR2 YFSETQ. The trim removed 4 bases at V and 7 bases at J, leaving 7 bases unmatched.

The V and J genes are TRBV18 and TRBJ1-1; D call uncertain. This CDR3 has 13 amino acids. Looked up from germline, CDR1 is KGHSH and CDR2 is LQKENI. V lost 6 bases and J 1 base, leaving 9 bases between the germline ends. The CDR3 nucleotides are TGTGCCAGCTCCCCGAGCGGGAACACTGAAGCTTTCTTT. Its translation is CASSPSGNTEAFF.

The chain couples TRBV20-1 to TRBJ2-1, with D unresolved. The germline V and J ends were trimmed by 3 bases and 5 bases, with 14 bases remaining between them. Germline loops: CDR1 DFQATT, CDR2 SNEGSKA (reference sequence). The CDR3 has 14 amino acids. CDR3 sequence (DNA): TGCAGTGCTAGTGACCAGAGGCTTAACAATGAGCAGTTCTTC. Translation gives CSASDQRLNNEQFF.

J is TRBJ1-3 and V is TRBV27, with D possibly TRBD1 on 6 matching bases. CDR1 and CDR2 from the germline V gene are MNHEY and SMNVEV (reference sequence). Trimming left V 5 bases short and J 1 base short, with 15 bases between. This CDR3 has 16 residues. The CDR3 protein is CASSPRDTQSGNTIYF. Here the CDR3 DNA reads TGTGCCAGCAGTCCCAGGGACACCCAATCTGGAAACACCATATATTTT.

The chain employs TRBV5-4 and TRBJ2-7; D possibly corresponds to TRBD2 (6 bases). Trimming cost V 0 bases and J 6 bases, with 13 bases left between them. Germline V gene data show CDR1 as SGHNT and CDR2 as YYREEE (reference sequence). The CDR3 is 14 residues long. The chain's CDR3 is CASSLAGGAGEQYF. As DNA, the CDR3 is TGTGCCAGCAGCTTGGCCGGCGGGGCCGGCGAGCAGTACTTC.

The rearrangement links TRBV3-1 (or the pseudogene TRBV3-2) to TRBJ1-4; TRBD1 is a possible D gene (5 bases). CDR1 is LGHDT, CDR2 YNNKEL, per germline (reference sequence). Trimming took off 4 bases at V and 10 bases at J, with 13 bases between the two ends. There are 13 residues in the CDR3. The CDR3 sequence: CASSLRTGGKLFF. CDR3 sequence (DNA): TGTGCCAGCAGCCTAAGAACAGGTGGAAAACTGTTTTTT.

The chain has TRBV5-1 and TRBJ1-4; TRBD1 is a possible D gene (6 bases). V dropped 6 bases and J dropped 3 bases, with 12 bases sitting between them. CDR1 is SGHRS and CDR2 is YFSETQ in the germline V gene. CDR3 size: 14 residues. The CDR3 loop is CASTQQGSNEKLFF. CDR3 coding DNA: TGCGCCAGCACCCAACAGGGTTCTAATGAAAAACTGTTTTTT.

The CDR3 sequence: CASRYGELYNEQFF. The CDR3 bases are TGTGCCAGCAGATACGGGGAGCTCTACAATGAGCAGTTCTTC. The chain couples TRBV6-5 to TRBJ2-1, with D possibly TRBD2 on 5 matching bases. The CDR3 is 14 residues long. CDR1 and CDR2 from the germline V gene are MNHEY and SVGAGI. Trimming shortened V by 6 bases and J by 3 bases, and 12 bases separated the two germline ends.

This chain connects TRBV7-9 to TRBJ1-6, with a possible D match to TRBD1 (6 bases). V lost 1 base and J lost 7, with 17 bases in between. The CDR3 covers 17 residues. Germline CDR1 SEHNR, CDR2 FQNEAQ (reference sequence). The CDR3 is CASSLGDPTGRNSPLHF. The CDR3 bases are TGTGCCAGCAGCTTAGGGGACCCGACAGGCAGAAATTCACCCCTCCACTTT.

The chain combines TRBV6-2 or TRBV6-3 with TRBJ1-5; 7 positions match TRBD1. The CDR3 is 15 amino acids. Per germline, CDR1 MNHEY and CDR2 SVGEGT. The trim removed 4 bases at V and 2 bases at J, leaving 5 bases unmatched. The DNA for the CDR3 is TGTGCCAGCAGTTTACAGGGGAGGGGCAATCAGCCCCAGCATTTT. Its protein product is CASSLQGRGNQPQHF.

The genes are TRBV9 and TRBJ2-1; 10 bases match TRBD2. CDR3 length: 15 amino acids. Trimming at V came to 0 bases and at J to 10 bases, leaving 7 bases not matched to a gene. Germline-derived CDR1 and CDR2 are SGDLS and YYNGEE. The CDR3 coding sequence is TGTGCCAGCAGCGTAGTTTGGACTAGCGGTGACGAGCAGTTCTTC. Protein: CASSVVWTSGDEQFF.

The chain combines TRBV10-1 with TRBJ1-1; 8 bases line up with TRBD1. The V and J ends lost 6 bases and 1 base, in that order; junction bases with no gene match: 1. This CDR3 has 13 amino acids. Germline CDR1 and CDR2: WNHNN and SYGVQD (reference sequence). The DNA for the CDR3 is TGCGCCAGCAGGGGACAGGCGAACACTGAAGCTTTCTTT. Protein sequence: CASRGQANTEAFF.